The rows below give T cell receptor beta chains drawn from one sample of a study of control samples from healthy donors and cancer patients. The protocol was immunoSEQ multiplex PCR, while the TCRdb copy is restricted to in-frame clones and leaves out a portion. The data contain roughly 140,000 clones, about nine tenths of them singletons. Sequencing was carried out using blood. These receptors were collected from a young man in good health. Each CDR3 is given with its conserved first and last residue. D genes are given only for firm matches. Rows give clone size only sometimes, using once, few, many, or a class for an expanded clone.

D: .; J: TRBJ2-6; size: .; V: TRBV15; CDR3: CATSRDRNSGANVLTF; DNA: TGTGCCACCAGCAGAGATAGAAACTCTGGGGCCAACGTCCTGACTTTC
D: .; J: TRBJ2-1; size: .; V: TRBV29-1; CDR3: CSVDRTDNHYNEQFF; DNA: TGCAGCGTTGATCGGACAGATAACCACTACAATGAGCAGTTCTTC
D: TRBD2; J: TRBJ2-2; size: once; V: TRBV24-1; CDR3: CATSDRLAGNTGELFF; DNA: TGTGCCACCAGTGACCGACTAGCGGGGAACACCGGGGAGCTGTTTTTT
D: .; J: TRBJ2-7; size: .; V: TRBV7-2; CDR3: CASSPNYEQYF; DNA: TGTGCCAGCAGCCCGAACTACGAGCAGTACTTC
D: TRBD1; J: TRBJ1-1; size: .; V: TRBV11-1; CDR3: CASSRTGTTEAFF; DNA: TGTGCCAGCAGCCGGACAGGTACCACTGAAGCTTTCTTT
D: TRBD2; J: TRBJ2-2; size: .; V: TRBV9; CDR3: CASRLAGNTGELFF; DNA: TGTGCCAGCAGGCTAGCGGGAAACACCGGGGAGCTGTTTTTT
D: .; J: TRBJ1-2; size: many; V: TRBV4-1; CDR3: CASSQESQNYGYTF; DNA: TGCGCCAGCAGCCAAGAATCACAGAACTATGGCTACACCTTC
D: .; J: TRBJ1-3; size: .; V: TRBV7-8; CDR3: CASSPSVSSGNTIYF; DNA: TGTGCCAGCAGCCCCTCAGTTAGCTCTGGAAACACCATATATTTT
D: TRBD1; J: TRBJ1-5; size: once; V: TRBV6-5; CDR3: CASSRDRAINQPQHF; DNA: TGTGCCAGCAGCAGAGACAGGGCAATCAATCAGCCCCAGCATTTT
D: TRBD1; J: TRBJ1-2; size: .; V: TRBV24-1; CDR3: CATSDSTGTGYGYTF; DNA: TGTGCCACCAGTGATAGCACCGGGACAGGGTATGGCTACACCTTC
D: TRBD2; J: TRBJ2-5; size: .; V: TRBV18; CDR3: CASSPLAGLQETQYF; DNA: TGTGCCAGCTCACCACTAGCGGGCCTACAAGAGACCCAGTACTTC
D: .; J: TRBJ2-1; size: .; V: TRBV11-3; CDR3: CASSRDGSSWGAEVDEQFF; DNA: TGTGCCAGCAGCAGGGATGGCTCGTCCTGGGGGGCCGAAGTGGATGAGCAGTTCTTC
D: .; J: TRBJ1-5; size: .; V: TRBV4-3; CDR3: CASSQDGSRGQPQHF; DNA: TGCGCCAGCAGCCAAGATGGGTCCAGGGGCCAGCCCCAGCATTTT
D: TRBD1; J: TRBJ1-2; size: once; V: TRBV3-1/TRBV3-2; CDR3: CASSDRQGDYTF; DNA: TGTGCCAGCAGCGACAGACAGGGGGATTACACCTTC
D: .; J: TRBJ1-5; size: .; V: TRBV9; CDR3: CASSVATGSAVFNQPQHF; DNA: TGTGCCAGCAGCGTAGCTACCGGGTCGGCAGTCTTCAATCAGCCCCAGCATTTT
D: TRBD2; J: TRBJ2-7; size: .; V: TRBV19; CDR3: CASSERDINAYEQYF; DNA: TGTGCCAGTAGCGAGCGGGATATTAATGCCTACGAGCAGTACTTC
D: .; J: TRBJ1-1; size: .; V: TRBV4-3; CDR3: CASSRQDVDTEAFF; DNA: TGCGCCAGCAGCCGACAGGACGTGGACACTGAAGCTTTCTTT
D: .; J: TRBJ2-7; size: .; V: TRBV7-6; CDR3: CASSSAPDASYEQYF; DNA: TGTGCCAGCAGCTCAGCGCCGGACGCATCCTACGAGCAGTACTTC
D: TRBD2; J: TRBJ2-3; size: .; V: TRBV9; CDR3: CASSTGGGTDTQYF; DNA: TGTGCCAGCAGCACCGGGGGGGGCACAGATACGCAGTATTTT
D: .; J: TRBJ1-5; size: .; V: TRBV6-6; CDR3: CASSPRDIQNQPQHF; DNA: TGTGCCAGCAGTCCCCGGGACATTCAGAATCAGCCCCAGCATTTT
D: TRBD1; J: TRBJ1-6; size: few; V: TRBV5-1; CDR3: CASRPGDRGNSPLHF; DNA: TGCGCCAGCAGGCCCGGGGACAGGGGTAATTCACCCCTCCACTTT
D: TRBD1; J: TRBJ2-7; size: .; V: TRBV5-1; CDR3: CASSPGGYNEQYF; DNA: TGCGCCAGCAGCCCAGGGGGCTACAACGAGCAGTACTTC
D: .; J: TRBJ1-5; size: .; V: TRBV2; CDR3: CASHSGLNSNQPQHF; DNA: TGTGCCAGCCATTCCGGACTGAATAGCAATCAGCCCCAGCATTTT
D: TRBD1; J: TRBJ2-1; size: .; V: TRBV29-1; CDR3: CSVEGRDRVANEQFF; DNA: TGCAGCGTTGAAGGCCGGGACAGGGTCGCCAATGAGCAGTTCTTC
D: TRBD1; J: TRBJ2-1; size: .; V: TRBV27; CDR3: CASSGTGASYNEQFF; DNA: TGTGCCAGCAGTGGAACAGGGGCCTCCTACAATGAGCAGTTCTTC
D: .; J: TRBJ2-7; size: .; V: TRBV5-1; CDR3: CASSLDQKPVYEQYF; DNA: TGCGCCAGCAGCTTGGATCAGAAACCAGTATACGAGCAGTACTTC
D: .; J: TRBJ2-3; size: .; V: TRBV3-1/TRBV3-2; CDR3: CASSQAYYTDTQYF; DNA: TGTGCCAGCAGCCAAGCCTACTACACAGATACGCAGTATTTT
D: .; J: TRBJ2-2; size: .; V: TRBV2; CDR3: CASMGVRSGELFF; DNA: TGTGCCAGCATGGGGGTCCGGTCCGGGGAGCTGTTTTTT
D: TRBD2; J: TRBJ2-1; size: .; V: TRBV9; CDR3: CASSVVPGREQFF; DNA: TGTGCCAGCAGCGTAGTCCCCGGGAGGGAGCAGTTCTTC